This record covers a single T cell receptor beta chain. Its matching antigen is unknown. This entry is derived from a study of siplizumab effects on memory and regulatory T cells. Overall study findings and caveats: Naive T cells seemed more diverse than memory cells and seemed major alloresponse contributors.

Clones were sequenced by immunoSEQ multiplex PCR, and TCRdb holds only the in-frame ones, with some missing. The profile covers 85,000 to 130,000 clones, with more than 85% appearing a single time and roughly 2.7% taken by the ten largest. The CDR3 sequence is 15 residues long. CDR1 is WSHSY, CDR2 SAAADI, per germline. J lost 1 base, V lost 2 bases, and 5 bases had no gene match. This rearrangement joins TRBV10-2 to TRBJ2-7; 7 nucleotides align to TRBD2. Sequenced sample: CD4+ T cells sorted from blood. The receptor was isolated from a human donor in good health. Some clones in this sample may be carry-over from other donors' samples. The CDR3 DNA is TGCGCCAGCAGTGAGGGAGGACTAGGGTCCTACGAGCAGTACTTC. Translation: CASSEGGLGSYEQYF.